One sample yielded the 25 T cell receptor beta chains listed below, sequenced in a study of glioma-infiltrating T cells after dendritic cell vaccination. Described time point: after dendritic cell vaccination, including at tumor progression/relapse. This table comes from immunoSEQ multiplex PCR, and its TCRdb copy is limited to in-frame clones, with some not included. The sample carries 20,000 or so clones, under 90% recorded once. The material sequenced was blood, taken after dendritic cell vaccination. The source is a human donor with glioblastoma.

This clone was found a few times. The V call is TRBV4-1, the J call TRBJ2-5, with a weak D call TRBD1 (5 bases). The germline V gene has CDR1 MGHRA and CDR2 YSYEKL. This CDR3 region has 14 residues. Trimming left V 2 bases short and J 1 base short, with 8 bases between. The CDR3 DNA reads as TGCGCCAGCAGCCAACAGGGCCTCCAAGAGACCCAGTACTTC. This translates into CASSQQGLQETQYF.

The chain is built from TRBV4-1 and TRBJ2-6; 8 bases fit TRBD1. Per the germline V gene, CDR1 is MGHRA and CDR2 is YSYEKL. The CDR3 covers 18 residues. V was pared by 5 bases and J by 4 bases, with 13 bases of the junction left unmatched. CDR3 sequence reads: CASSLQGGKGRGANVLTF. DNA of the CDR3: TGCGCCAGCAGCTTACAGGGGGGAAAAGGTCGGGGGGCCAACGTCCTGACTTTC.

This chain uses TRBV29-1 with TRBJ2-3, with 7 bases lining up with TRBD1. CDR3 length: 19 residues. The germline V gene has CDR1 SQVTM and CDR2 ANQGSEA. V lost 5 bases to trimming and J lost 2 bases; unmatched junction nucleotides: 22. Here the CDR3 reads CSVSHRGLSHLTVTDTQYF. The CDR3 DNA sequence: TGCAGCGTTAGTCACAGGGGCCTTTCCCATCTAACTGTCACAGATACGCAGTATTTT.

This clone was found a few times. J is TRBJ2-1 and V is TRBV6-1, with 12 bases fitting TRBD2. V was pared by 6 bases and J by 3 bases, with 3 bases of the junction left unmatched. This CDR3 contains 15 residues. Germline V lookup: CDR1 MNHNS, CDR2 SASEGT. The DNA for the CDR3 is TGTGCCAGCAGCCAACTAGCGGGGGGCTACAATGAGCAGTTCTTC. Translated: CASSQLAGGYNEQFF.

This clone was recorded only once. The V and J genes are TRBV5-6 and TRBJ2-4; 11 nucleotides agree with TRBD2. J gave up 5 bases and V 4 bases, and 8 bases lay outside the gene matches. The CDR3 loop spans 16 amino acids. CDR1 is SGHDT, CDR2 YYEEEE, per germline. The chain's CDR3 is CASSAYSGGAQNIQYF. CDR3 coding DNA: TGTGCCAGCAGCGCCTATAGCGGGGGGGCCCAAAACATTCAGTACTTC.

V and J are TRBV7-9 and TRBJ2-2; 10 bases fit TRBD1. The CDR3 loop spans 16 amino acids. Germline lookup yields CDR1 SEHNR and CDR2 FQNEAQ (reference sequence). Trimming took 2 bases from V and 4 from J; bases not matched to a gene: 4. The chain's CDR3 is CASSLPRQGATGELFF. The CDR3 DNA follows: TGTGCCAGCAGCTTACCAAGACAGGGGGCCACCGGGGAGCTGTTTTTT.

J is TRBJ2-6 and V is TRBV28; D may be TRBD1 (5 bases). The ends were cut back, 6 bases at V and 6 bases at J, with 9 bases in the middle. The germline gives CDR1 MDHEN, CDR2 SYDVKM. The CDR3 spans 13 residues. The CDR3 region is CASRQVMANVLTF. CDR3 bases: TGTGCCAGCAGACAGGTAATGGCCAACGTCCTGACTTTC.

The CDR3 region is CAWSRGNGNQPQHF. The DNA for the CDR3 is TGTGCCTGGAGTAGGGGGAATGGCAATCAGCCCCAGCATTTT. This chain connects TRBV30 to TRBJ1-5; perhaps TRBD1 as D (6 bases). The CDR3 is 14 residues long. Germline-derived CDR1 and CDR2 are GTSNPN and SVGIG (reference sequence). V was cut by 2 bases and J by 2 bases, with 10 bases left in between.

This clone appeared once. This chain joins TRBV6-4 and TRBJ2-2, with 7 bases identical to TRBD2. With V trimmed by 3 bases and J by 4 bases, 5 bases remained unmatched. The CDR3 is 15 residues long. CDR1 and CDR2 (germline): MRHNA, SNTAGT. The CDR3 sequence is CASSENSGSTGELFF. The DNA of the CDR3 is TGTGCCAGCAGTGAGAATAGCGGGTCCACCGGGGAGCTGTTTTTT.

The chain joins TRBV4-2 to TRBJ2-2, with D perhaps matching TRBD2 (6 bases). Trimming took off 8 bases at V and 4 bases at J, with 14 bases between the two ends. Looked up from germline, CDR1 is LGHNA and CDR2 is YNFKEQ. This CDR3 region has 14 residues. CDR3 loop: CASGGARGTGELFF. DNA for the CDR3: TGTGCCAGCGGAGGGGCTCGCGGCACCGGGGAGCTGTTTTTT.

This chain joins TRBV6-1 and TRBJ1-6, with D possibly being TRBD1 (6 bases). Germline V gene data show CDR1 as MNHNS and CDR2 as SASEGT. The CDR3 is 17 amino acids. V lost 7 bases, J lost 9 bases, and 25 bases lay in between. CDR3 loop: CASNEGTLVYLGSPLHF. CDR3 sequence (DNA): TGTGCCAGCAATGAGGGGACACTGGTCTATCTAGGTTCACCCCTCCACTTT.

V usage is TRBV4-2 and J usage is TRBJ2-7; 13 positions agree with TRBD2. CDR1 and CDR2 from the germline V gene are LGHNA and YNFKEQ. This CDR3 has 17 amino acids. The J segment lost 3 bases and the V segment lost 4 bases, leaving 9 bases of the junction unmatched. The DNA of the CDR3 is TGTGCCAGCAGCCCGGGACTAGCGGGGCCCCTTGGCTACGAGCAGTACTTC. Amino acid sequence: CASSPGLAGPLGYEQYF.

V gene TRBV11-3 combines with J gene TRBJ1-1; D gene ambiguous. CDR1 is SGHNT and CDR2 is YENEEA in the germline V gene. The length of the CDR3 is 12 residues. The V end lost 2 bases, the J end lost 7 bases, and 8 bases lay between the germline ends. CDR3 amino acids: CASSLRGGEAFF. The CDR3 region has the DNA TGTGCCAGCAGCTTACGGGGTGGTGAAGCTTTCTTT.

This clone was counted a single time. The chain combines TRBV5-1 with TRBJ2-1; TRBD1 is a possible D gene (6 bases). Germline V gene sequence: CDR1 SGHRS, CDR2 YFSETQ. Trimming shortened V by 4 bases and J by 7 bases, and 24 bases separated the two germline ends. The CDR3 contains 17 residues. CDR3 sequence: CASSEPGQFRTKNEQFF. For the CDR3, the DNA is TGCGCCAGCAGCGAACCTGGACAGTTCAGAACTAAAAATGAGCAGTTCTTC.

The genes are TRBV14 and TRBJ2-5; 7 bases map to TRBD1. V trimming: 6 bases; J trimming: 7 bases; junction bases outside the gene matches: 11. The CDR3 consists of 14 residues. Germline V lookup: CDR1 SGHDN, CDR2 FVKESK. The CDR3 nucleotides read TGTGCCAGCAGTCCACAGGGGATTGCGGGGACCCAGTACTTC. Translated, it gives CASSPQGIAGTQYF.

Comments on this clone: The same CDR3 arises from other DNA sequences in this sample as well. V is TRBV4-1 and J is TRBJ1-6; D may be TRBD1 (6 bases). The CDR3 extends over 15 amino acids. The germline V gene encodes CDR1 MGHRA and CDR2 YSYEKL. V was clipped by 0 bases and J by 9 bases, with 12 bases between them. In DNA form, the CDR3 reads TGCGCCAGCAGCCAAGATGGGGGGGGGCGTTCACCCCTCCACTTT. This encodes CASSQDGGGRSPLHF.

The CDR3 DNA reads as TGTGCCAGCACTCAGGAATCCTATGGCTACACCTTC. Its protein product is CASTQESYGYTF. The chain carries TRBV2 and TRBJ1-2, with D uncertain. Trimming took 7 bases from V and 4 from J, leaving 10 bases between them. CDR1 and CDR2 from the germline V gene are SNHLY and FYNNEI. CDR3 size: 12 residues.

CDR3 sequence reads: CASSFGGQNSYEQYF. The DNA of the CDR3 is TGTGCCAGCAGCTTTGGGGGACAGAACTCCTACGAGCAGTACTTC. This chain connects TRBV5-4 to TRBJ2-5; 7 bases fit TRBD1. The end of the DNA aligns better with TRBJ2-7, so the J call may be wrong. Germline CDR1 and CDR2: SGHNT and YYREEE (reference sequence). The CDR3 is 15 residues long.

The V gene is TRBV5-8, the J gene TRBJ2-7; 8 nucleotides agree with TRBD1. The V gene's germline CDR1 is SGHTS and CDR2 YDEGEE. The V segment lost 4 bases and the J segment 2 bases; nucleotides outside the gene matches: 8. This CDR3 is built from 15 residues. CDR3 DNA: TGTGCCAGCAGCCGCGGGGAACAGGGGGCCTACGAGCAGTACTTC. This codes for CASSRGEQGAYEQYF. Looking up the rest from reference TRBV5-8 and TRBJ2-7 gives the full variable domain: EAGVTQSPTHLIKTRGQQATLRCSPISGHTSVYWYQQALGLGLQFLLWYDEGEERNRGNFPPRFSGRQFPNYSSELNVNALELEDSALYLCASSRGEQGAYEQYFGPGTRLTVT.

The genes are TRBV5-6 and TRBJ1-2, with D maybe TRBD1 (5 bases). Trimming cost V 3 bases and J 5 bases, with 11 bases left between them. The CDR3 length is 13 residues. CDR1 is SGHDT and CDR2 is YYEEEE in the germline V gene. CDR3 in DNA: TGTGCCAGCAGCTACACTCGACAGTATGGCTACACCTTC. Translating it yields CASSYTRQYGYTF.

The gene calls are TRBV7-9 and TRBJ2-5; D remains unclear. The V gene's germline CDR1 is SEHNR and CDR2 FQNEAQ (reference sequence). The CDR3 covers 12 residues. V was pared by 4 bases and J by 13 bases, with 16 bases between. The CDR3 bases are TGTGCCAGCAGCTATAGATCGGCCGAGCGGTACTTC. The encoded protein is CASSYRSAERYF.

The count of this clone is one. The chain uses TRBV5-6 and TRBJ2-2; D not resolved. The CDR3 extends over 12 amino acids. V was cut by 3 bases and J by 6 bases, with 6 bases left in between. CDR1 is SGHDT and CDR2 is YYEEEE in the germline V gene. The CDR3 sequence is CASSWSSGELFF. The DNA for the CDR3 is TGTGCCAGCAGCTGGAGTTCCGGGGAGCTGTTTTTT.

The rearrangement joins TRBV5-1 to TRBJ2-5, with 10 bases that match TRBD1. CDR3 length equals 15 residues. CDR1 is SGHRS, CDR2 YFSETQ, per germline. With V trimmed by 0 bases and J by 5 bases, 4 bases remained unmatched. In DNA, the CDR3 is TGCGCCAGCAGCTTGGGGGACAGGGGATTGGAGACCCAGTACTTC. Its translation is CASSLGDRGLETQYF.

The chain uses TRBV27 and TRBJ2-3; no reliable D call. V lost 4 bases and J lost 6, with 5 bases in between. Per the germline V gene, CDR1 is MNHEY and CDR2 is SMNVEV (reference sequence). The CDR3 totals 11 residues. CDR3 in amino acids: CASSSLDTQYF. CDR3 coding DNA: TGTGCCAGCAGTTCTCTTGATACGCAGTATTTT.

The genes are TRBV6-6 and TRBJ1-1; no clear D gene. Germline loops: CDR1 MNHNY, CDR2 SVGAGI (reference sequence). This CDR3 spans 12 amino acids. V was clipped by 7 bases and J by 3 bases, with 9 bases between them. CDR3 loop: CASKSSDTEAFF. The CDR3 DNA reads TGTGCCAGCAAGTCCAGTGACACTGAAGCTTTCTTT.